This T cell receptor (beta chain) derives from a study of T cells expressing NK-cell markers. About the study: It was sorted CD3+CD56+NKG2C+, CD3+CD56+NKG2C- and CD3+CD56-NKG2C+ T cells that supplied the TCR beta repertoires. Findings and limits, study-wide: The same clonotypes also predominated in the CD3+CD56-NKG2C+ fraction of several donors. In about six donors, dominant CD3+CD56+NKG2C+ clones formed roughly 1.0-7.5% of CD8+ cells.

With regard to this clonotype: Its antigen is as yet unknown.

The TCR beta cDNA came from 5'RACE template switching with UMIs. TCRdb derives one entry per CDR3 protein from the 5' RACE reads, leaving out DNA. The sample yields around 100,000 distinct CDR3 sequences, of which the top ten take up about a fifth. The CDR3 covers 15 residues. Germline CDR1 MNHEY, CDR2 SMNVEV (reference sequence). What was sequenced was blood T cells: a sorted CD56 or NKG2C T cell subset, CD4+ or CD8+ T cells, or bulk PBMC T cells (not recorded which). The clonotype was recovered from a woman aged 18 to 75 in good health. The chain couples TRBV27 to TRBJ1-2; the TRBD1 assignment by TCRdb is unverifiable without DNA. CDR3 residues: CASSLGTGTAYGYTF.